The sequence of this TCR beta chain was determined in a study of T-cell reconstitution after alpha-beta-depleted transplantation in children. General study points: Where alpha-beta T cells came from about two months after transplant was reportedly several hundred expanded graft clones.

Germline V lookup: CDR1 SGHVS, CDR2 FQNEAQ. Trimming took 3 bases from V and 0 from J; bases not matched to a gene: 5. CDR3 size: 15 residues. Unique molecular identifiers tagged the TCRbeta library. TCRdb reprocessed the PCR reads via MiXCR and lists one record per CDR3 protein. The table lists 250,000 to 300,000 distinct CDR3 sequences, around a tenth of them singletons. As for this clonotype: Its specificity is unknown.

V usage is TRBV7-8 and J usage is TRBJ2-7; 7 bases line up with TRBD2. The sequence came from a male patient aged 2-15 years who had a stem cell transplant for chronic granulomatous disease, so the T cells may come from the graft donor. The sample consisted of peripheral blood, taken 180 days after TCRalphabeta/CD19-depleted stem cell transplant. CDR3 amino acids: CASSFGGEGSYEQYF. The CDR3 DNA is TGTGCCAGCAGCTTTGGGGGGGAGGGCTCCTACGAGCAGTACTTC.